This T cell receptor beta chain was captured in a study of blood T cell repertoires in COVID-19. About the research overall: The origin of the acute and convalescent COVID-19 samples was the United States, Italy and Spain.

The sample holds a few counts of this clone. Original processing methods: Amplification from reference gene primers served as the basis for estimated nucleated cell counts. Generated by immunoSEQ multiplex PCR, the TCRdb table keeps only in-frame clones and is missing some. The DNA was the basis for D and trimming; V, J and clone size are from that table. This sample yields 25,000 or so clones, of which about 90% are seen a single time; approximately 2.8% belongs to the top ten. After removal of 4 bases from V and 4 bases from J, the junction contained 11 bases not matched to a gene. The CDR3 runs 16 residues. Germline values: CDR1 ENHRY, CDR2 SYGVKD.

Material: peripheral blood. This clonotype was obtained from a human donor in a cohort sampled during active COVID-19. V is TRBV10-3 and J is TRBJ2-3; 7 nucleotides align to TRBD1. The CDR3 DNA sequence: TGTGCCATCAGTGGGGGACAGCTCTTTGGGGCAGATACGCAGTATTTT. Protein product: CAISGGQLFGADTQYF.